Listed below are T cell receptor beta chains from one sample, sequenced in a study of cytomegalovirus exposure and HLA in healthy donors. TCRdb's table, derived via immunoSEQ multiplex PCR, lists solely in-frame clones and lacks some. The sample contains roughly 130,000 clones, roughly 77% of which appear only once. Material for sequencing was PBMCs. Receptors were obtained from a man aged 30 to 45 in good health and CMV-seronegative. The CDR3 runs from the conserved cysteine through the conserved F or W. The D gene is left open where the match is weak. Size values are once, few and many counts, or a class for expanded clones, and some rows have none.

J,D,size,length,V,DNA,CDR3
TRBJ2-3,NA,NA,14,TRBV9,TGTGCCAGCAGCGTAGGTCGGGGTTACGATACGCAGTATTTT,CASSVGRGYDTQYF
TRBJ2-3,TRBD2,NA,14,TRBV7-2,TGTGCCAGCGGTGGCGGGAGAAAGGTAGATACGCAGTATTTT,CASGGGRKVDTQYF
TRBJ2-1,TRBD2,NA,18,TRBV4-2,TGTGCCAGCAGCCAAGTAGGACCAGCGGGAGTGTCCTACAATGAGCAGTTCTTC,CASSQVGPAGVSYNEQFF
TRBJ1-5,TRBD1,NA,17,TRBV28,TGTGCCAGCAGCCCAATGAGGGGGCTGGGGGGCAATCAGCCCCAGCATTTT,CASSPMRGLGGNQPQHF
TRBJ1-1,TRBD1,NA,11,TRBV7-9,TGTGCCAGCAGAGGGTACAGGGGATGGCTCTTT,CASRGYRGWLF
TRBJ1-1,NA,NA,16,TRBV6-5,TGTGCCAGCAGTTACTCTCGGGGGGGCTCGAACACTGAAGCTTTCTTT,CASSYSRGGSNTEAFF
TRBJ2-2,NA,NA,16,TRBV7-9,TGTGCCAGCAGCCGGATCGGGAATACGGACACCGGGGAGCTGTTTTTT,CASSRIGNTDTGELFF
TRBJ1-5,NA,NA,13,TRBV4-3,TGCGCCAGCAGCCAAGTAGTAAATCAGCCCCAGCATTTT,CASSQVVNQPQHF
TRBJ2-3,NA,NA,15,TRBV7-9,TGTGCCAGCAGTTCCTCGACAGGCAGCCCAGATACGCAGTATTTT,CASSSSTGSPDTQYF
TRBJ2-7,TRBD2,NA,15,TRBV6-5,TGTGCCAGCAGTTACTCCTTCTTAGCGGGTGGCGAGCAGTACTTC,CASSYSFLAGGEQYF
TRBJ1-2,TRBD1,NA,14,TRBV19,TGTGCCACCCCAAGGGGGACAGGGGGCTTTGGCTACACCTTC,CATPRGTGGFGYTF
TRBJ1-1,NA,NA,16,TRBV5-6,TGTGCCAGCAGGGGAGGCGGGGGGGGTGAGGACACTGAAGCTTTCTTT,CASRGGGGGEDTEAFF
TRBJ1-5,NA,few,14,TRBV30,TGTGCCTGGAGGTACCCGGGGAGGGGGCAGCCCCAGCATTTT,CAWRYPGRGQPQHF
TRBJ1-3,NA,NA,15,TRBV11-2,TGTGCCAGCAGCTTAGTTGGCAACTCTGGAAACACCATATATTTT,CASSLVGNSGNTIYF
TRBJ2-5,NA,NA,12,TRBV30,TGTGCCTGGAGTGTACTAGCAGAGACCCAGTACTTC,CAWSVLAETQYF
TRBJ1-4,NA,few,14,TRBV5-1,TGCGCCAGCAGCTTGGGACAGTTTAATGAAAAACTGTTTTTT,CASSLGQFNEKLFF
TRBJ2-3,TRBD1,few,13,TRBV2,TGTGCCAGCAGCGGAACAGGGGCAGATACGCAGTATTTT,CASSGTGADTQYF
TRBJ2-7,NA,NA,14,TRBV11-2,TGTGCCAGCAGCTTAATTCTAGCCTCCTACGAGCAGTACTTC,CASSLILASYEQYF
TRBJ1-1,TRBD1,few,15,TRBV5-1,TGCGCCAGCAGCATCCGGGGACAGGGGAACACTGAAGCTTTCTTT,CASSIRGQGNTEAFF
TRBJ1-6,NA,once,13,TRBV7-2,TGTGCCAGCAGCTTAGCTGGGGAGTCACCCCTCCACTTT,CASSLAGESPLHF
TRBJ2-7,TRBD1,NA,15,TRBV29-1,TGCAGCGTTGCTGGGCAGGGGGCGAATGGCTACGAGCAGTACTTC,CSVAGQGANGYEQYF
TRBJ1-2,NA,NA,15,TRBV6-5,TGTGCCAGCAGTTACAAGGGGCTTACTAACTATGGCTACACCTTC,CASSYKGLTNYGYTF
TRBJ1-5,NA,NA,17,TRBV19,TGTGCCAGTAGTATCAATCCGGAGGGAGGCGGCAATCAGCCCCAGCATTTT,CASSINPEGGGNQPQHF
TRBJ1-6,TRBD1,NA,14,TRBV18,TGTGCCAGCTCACCATCACAGGGGGGTTCACCCCTCCACTTT,CASSPSQGGSPLHF
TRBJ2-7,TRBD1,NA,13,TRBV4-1,TGCGCCAGCAGCCAAGTCCAGGGGGCAAGTCAGTACTTC,CASSQVQGASQYF
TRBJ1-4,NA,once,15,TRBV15,TGTGCCACCAGCAGGGCACGGACAGCCAATGAAAAACTGTTTTTT,CATSRARTANEKLFF
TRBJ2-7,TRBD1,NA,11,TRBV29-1,TGCAGCGGGGGGACAGACTACGAGCAGTACTTC,CSGGTDYEQYF
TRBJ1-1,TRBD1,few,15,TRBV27,TGTGCCAGCAGTCCGTGGGACAGACTGAACACTGAAGCTTTCTTT,CASSPWDRLNTEAFF
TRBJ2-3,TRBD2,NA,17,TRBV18,TGTGCCAGCTCACCTCTTCCGGGACTAACTAGCACAGATACGCAGTATTTT,CASSPLPGLTSTDTQYF
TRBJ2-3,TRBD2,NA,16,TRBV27,TGTGCCAGCAGTCGGGCCCTAAGCGGGAGTGCAAATACGCAGTATTTT,CASSRALSGSANTQYF
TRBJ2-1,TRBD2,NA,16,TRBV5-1,TGCGCCAGCAGCTTGGGGACTAGTCAGAGGTACAATGAGCAGTTCTTC,CASSLGTSQRYNEQFF
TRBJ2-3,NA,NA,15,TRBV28,TGTGCCGCTGGGGACGGCAGGGGGGTGCTAGATACGCAGTATTTT,CAAGDGRGVLDTQYF
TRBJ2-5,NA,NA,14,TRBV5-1,TGCGCCAGCAGCTACTTTGGGGGGACGGAGACCCAGTACTTC,CASSYFGGTETQYF
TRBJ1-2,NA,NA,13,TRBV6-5,TGTGCCAGCAAGATCAGGTGGGACTATGGCTACACCTTC,CASKIRWDYGYTF
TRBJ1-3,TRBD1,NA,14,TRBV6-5,TGTGCCAGCACTTACGACAGGGGCGGAAACACCATATATTTT,CASTYDRGGNTIYF
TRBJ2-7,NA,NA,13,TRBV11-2,TGTGCCAGCAGGGACCTGGGGCTCCTGGAGCAGTACTTC,CASRDLGLLEQYF
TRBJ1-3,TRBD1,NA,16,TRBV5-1,TGCGCCAGCAGCTTGGTGGACAGGGGCTCTGGAAACACCATATATTTT,CASSLVDRGSGNTIYF
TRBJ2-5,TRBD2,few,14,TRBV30,TGTGCCTGTACTTCGGGGGGTTCACAAGAGACCCAGTACTTC,CACTSGGSQETQYF
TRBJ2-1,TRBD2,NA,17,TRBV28,TGTGCCAGCGGTAACCTTGGACTAGCCGAAGGCCACAATGAGCAGTTCTTC,CASGNLGLAEGHNEQFF
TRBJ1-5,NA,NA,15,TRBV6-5,TGTGCCAGCAGTTATGGTGCAGGGCGACATCAGCCCCAGCATTTT,CASSYGAGRHQPQHF
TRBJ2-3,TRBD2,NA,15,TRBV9,TGTGCCAGCAGCGCGCGGGAGATCGGCACAGATACGCAGTATTTT,CASSAREIGTDTQYF
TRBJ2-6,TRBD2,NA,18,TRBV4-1,TGCGCCAGCAGCCAAGACGTTAGCGGGGCCGCTGGGGCCAACGTCCTGACTTTC,CASSQDVSGAAGANVLTF
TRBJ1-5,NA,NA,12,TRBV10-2,TGCGCCAGCGGGGGGGGTAATCAGCCCCAGCATTTT,CASGGGNQPQHF
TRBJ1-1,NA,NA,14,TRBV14,TGTGCCAGCAGCCCCCTGGGACGGGGGACTGAAGCTTTCTTT,CASSPLGRGTEAFF
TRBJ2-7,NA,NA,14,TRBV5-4,TGTGCCAGCAGCTTGGGCCCTAAGCCCTACGAGCAGTACTTC,CASSLGPKPYEQYF
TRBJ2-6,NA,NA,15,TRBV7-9,TGTGCCAGCAGCCCACAGGCCTCTGGGGCCAACGTCCTGACTTTC,CASSPQASGANVLTF
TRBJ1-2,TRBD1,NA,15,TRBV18,TGTGCCAGCTCACCACGGGCAGGGGGCCGGTATGGCTACACCTTC,CASSPRAGGRYGYTF
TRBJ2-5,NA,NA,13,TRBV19,TGTGCCAGTAGTCAGGGTAGAGAAGAGACCCAGTACTTC,CASSQGREETQYF
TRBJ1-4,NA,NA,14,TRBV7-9,TGTGCCAGCAGCTTCGGACATAGTAGTGAAAAACTGTTTTTT,CASSFGHSSEKLFF
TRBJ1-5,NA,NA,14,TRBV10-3,TGTGCCATCAGTGAGTCCCCGGGGAATCAGCCCCAGCATTTT,CAISESPGNQPQHF
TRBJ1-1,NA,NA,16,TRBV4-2,TGTGCCAGCAGCCAAGACAGGGTATCTGAGAACACTGAAGCTTTCTTT,CASSQDRVSENTEAFF
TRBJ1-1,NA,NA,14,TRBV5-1,TGCGCCAGCAGCTTGGGAGGGGAGGACACTGAAGCTTTCTTT,CASSLGGEDTEAFF